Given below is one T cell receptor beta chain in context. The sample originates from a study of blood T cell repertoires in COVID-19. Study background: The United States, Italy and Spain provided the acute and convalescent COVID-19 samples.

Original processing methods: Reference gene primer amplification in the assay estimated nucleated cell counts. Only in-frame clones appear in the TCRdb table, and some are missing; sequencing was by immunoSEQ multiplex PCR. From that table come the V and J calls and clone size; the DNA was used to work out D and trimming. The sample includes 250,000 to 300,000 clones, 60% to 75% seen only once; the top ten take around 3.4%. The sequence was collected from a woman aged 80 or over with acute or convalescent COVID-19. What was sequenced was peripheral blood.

For the CDR3, the DNA is TGTGCCACTCTTCCTGGACTAGCTCTCAATGAGCAGTTCTTC. It translates to CATLPGLALNEQFF. The rearrangement joins TRBV6-6 to TRBJ2-1; 8 bases line up with TRBD2. Germline CDR1 reads MNHNY; CDR2 reads SVGAGI (reference sequence). The CDR3 totals 14 residues. V lost 10 bases, J lost 6 bases, and 11 bases stayed unmatched.